Listed below are T cell receptor beta chains from one sample, sequenced in a study of cytomegalovirus exposure and HLA in healthy donors. Using immunoSEQ multiplex PCR, the repertoire was profiled, and TCRdb retains in-frame clones only, with some absent. The sample totals 45,000 to 60,000 clones. The sequenced material came from PBMCs. Source of these receptors: a male donor in good health and CMV-seronegative. Each CDR3 is given with its conserved first and last residue. Each record gives: V gene, J gene, D gene, CDR3 DNA, CDR3 protein. D genes are given only for firm matches.

V: TRBV6-1; J: TRBJ1-2; D: -; DNA: TGTGCCAGCAGTCCTAAGGGGGTCAACTATGGCTACACCTTC; CDR3: CASSPKGVNYGYTF
V: TRBV7-6; J: TRBJ1-2; D: TRBD1; DNA: TGTGCCAGCAGCGTAGAGGCAGGGGGTACGGGAGCGGGTGGCTACACCTTC; CDR3: CASSVEAGGTGAGGYTF
V: TRBV29-1; J: TRBJ2-6; D: TRBD2; DNA: TGCAGCGTGGGGACTAGCGGGAGATCTGGGGCCAACGTCCTGACTTTC; CDR3: CSVGTSGRSGANVLTF
V: TRBV28; J: TRBJ1-6; D: TRBD1; DNA: TGTGCCAGCAGTCCCAGGAGGGACAGGGGGGATTCACCCCTCCACTTT; CDR3: CASSPRRDRGDSPLHF
V: TRBV28; J: TRBJ2-7; D: TRBD1; DNA: TGTGCCAGCAGGAGGGACAGCGTTCCCTACGAGCAGTACTTC; CDR3: CASRRDSVPYEQYF
V: TRBV28; J: TRBJ2-7; D: -; DNA: TGTGCCAGCAGCCCCCACGTAGGACAGCTAAACTACGAGCAGTACTTC; CDR3: CASSPHVGQLNYEQYF
V: TRBV6-5; J: TRBJ1-4; D: TRBD1; DNA: TGTGCCAGCAGTCGTACGGGACAGGGGCCTGAAAAACTGTTTTTT; CDR3: CASSRTGQGPEKLFF
V: TRBV30; J: TRBJ1-1; D: -; DNA: TGTGCCTGGGATTCCGGGACTGCAGACTTTGAAGCTTTCTTT; CDR3: CAWDSGTADFEAFF
V: TRBV18; J: TRBJ2-5; D: -; DNA: TGTGCCAGCTCACCACGTAGACTCGACCCACAAGAGACCCAGTACTTC; CDR3: CASSPRRLDPQETQYF
V: TRBV7-2; J: TRBJ2-3; D: TRBD1; DNA: TGTGCCAGCAGCTTAGCCGGGACAGGGGGCCGGGTAGATACGCAGTATTTT; CDR3: CASSLAGTGGRVDTQYF
V: TRBV2; J: TRBJ2-7; D: -; DNA: TGTGCCAGCAGCTTGGACAGAATCTCTGCCTACGAGCAGTACTTC; CDR3: CASSLDRISAYEQYF
V: TRBV23-1; J: TRBJ1-6; D: TRBD1; DNA: TGCGCCATTCCCGGGACAGATAATTCACCCCTCCACTTT; CDR3: CAIPGTDNSPLHF
V: TRBV4-2; J: TRBJ1-1; D: TRBD1; DNA: TGTGCCAGCAGCCAAGGTTCGGGACAGGACACTGAAGCTTTCTTT; CDR3: CASSQGSGQDTEAFF
V: TRBV10-3; J: TRBJ1-6; D: -; DNA: TGTGCCATCAAAGAACACGGAGACTATAATTCACCCCTCCACTTT; CDR3: CAIKEHGDYNSPLHF
V: TRBV6-6; J: TRBJ1-2; D: -; DNA: TGTGCCAGCAGTTACTCGGGGCCTAAGTATGGCTACACCTTC; CDR3: CASSYSGPKYGYTF
V: TRBV7-9; J: TRBJ2-1; D: TRBD1; DNA: TGTGCCAGCAGTACAGGGGGTTACAATGAGCAGTTCTTC; CDR3: CASSTGGYNEQFF
V: TRBV23-1; J: TRBJ2-3; D: TRBD2; DNA: TGCCCTACAGATAAGTACCGAGCGGGACTCACAGATACGCAGTATTTT; CDR3: CPTDKYRAGLTDTQYF
V: TRBV5-1; J: TRBJ2-7; D: -; DNA: TGCGCCAGCAGCTTGGGTTCTGTCGCCTACGAGCAGTACTTC; CDR3: CASSLGSVAYEQYF
V: TRBV27; J: TRBJ2-7; D: TRBD2; DNA: TGTGCCAGCAGTCTTACTAGCGGGGGCTACGAGCAGTACTTC; CDR3: CASSLTSGGYEQYF
V: TRBV2; J: TRBJ2-1; D: TRBD2; DNA: TGTGCCAGCAGTGACGGCGGGAGCTCCTACAATGAGCAGTTCTTC; CDR3: CASSDGGSSYNEQFF
V: TRBV7-9; J: TRBJ1-5; D: -; DNA: TGTGCCAGCAGCTTAGGAGGGTATAGCAATCAGCCCCAGCATTTT; CDR3: CASSLGGYSNQPQHF
V: TRBV18; J: TRBJ2-2; D: -; DNA: TGTGCCAGCTCACCCGGGGATCCAACCACCGGGGAGCTGTTTTTT; CDR3: CASSPGDPTTGELFF
V: TRBV6-5; J: TRBJ2-7; D: -; DNA: TGTGCCAGCAGTTACTCGAGTTTCTCTGTATTCTACGAGCAGTACTTC; CDR3: CASSYSSFSVFYEQYF
V: TRBV6-1; J: TRBJ1-4; D: -; DNA: TGTGCCAGCAGTGACTGGGCTGCGAATGAAAAACTGTTTTTT; CDR3: CASSDWAANEKLFF
V: TRBV7-2; J: TRBJ2-2; D: TRBD2; DNA: TGTGCCAGCAGCCCTCGGGGCGGGGGGTTGAACACCGGGGAGCTGTTTTTT; CDR3: CASSPRGGGLNTGELFF
V: TRBV4-1; J: TRBJ2-2; D: TRBD2; DNA: TGCGCCAGCAGCCAGGGGGCAGCGGGAGGGGCCGGGGAGCTGTTTTTT; CDR3: CASSQGAAGGAGELFF
V: TRBV28; J: TRBJ2-2; D: TRBD1; DNA: TGTGCCAGCAGTCGGGACAGGGCAAACACCGGGGAGCTGTTTTTT; CDR3: CASSRDRANTGELFF
V: TRBV5-6; J: TRBJ2-2; D: TRBD2; DNA: TGTGCCAGCGAAAATTGGGGCGGGGGGGCCAACACCGGGGAGCTGTTTTTT; CDR3: CASENWGGGANTGELFF
V: TRBV2; J: TRBJ1-2; D: -; DNA: TGTGCCAGCAGTTCGTCAGGGTTCTCGGATGGCTACACCTTC; CDR3: CASSSSGFSDGYTF
V: TRBV5-1; J: TRBJ2-7; D: -; DNA: TGCGCCAGCAGCACAAATACCTACGAGCAGTACTTC; CDR3: CASSTNTYEQYF
V: TRBV4-3; J: TRBJ2-1; D: TRBD2; DNA: TGCGCCAGCAGCCAGGCCGGGGGAGGGGAGCACAATGAGCAGTTCTTC; CDR3: CASSQAGGGEHNEQFF
V: TRBV30; J: TRBJ1-1; D: -; DNA: TGTGCCTGGAGTATACTCTTGGACACTGAAGCTTTCTTT; CDR3: CAWSILLDTEAFF
V: TRBV9; J: TRBJ2-5; D: TRBD1; DNA: TGTGCCAGCAGCGTGACAGGGGCGGGAGAGACCCAGTACTTC; CDR3: CASSVTGAGETQYF
V: TRBV7-9; J: TRBJ2-2; D: TRBD2; DNA: TGTGCCAGCAGCCCTCCGCTAGCGGGGTCTACCGGGGAGCTGTTTTTT; CDR3: CASSPPLAGSTGELFF
V: TRBV2; J: TRBJ1-1; D: TRBD1; DNA: TGTGCCAGCAGTCCGGGACAGACCCTACCCGGTGAAGCTTTCTTT; CDR3: CASSPGQTLPGEAFF
V: TRBV19; J: TRBJ1-5; D: -; DNA: TGTGCCAGTAGGGAAAGGGAGGGACAGCCCCAGCATTTT; CDR3: CASREREGQPQHF
V: TRBV9; J: TRBJ2-1; D: -; DNA: TGTGCCAGCAGCGGGAGCTCCTACAATGAGCAGTTCTTC; CDR3: CASSGSSYNEQFF
V: TRBV7-9; J: TRBJ1-2; D: -; DNA: TGTGCCAGCAGCTTAGGGGGAGTAGGCGGCTACACCTTC; CDR3: CASSLGGVGGYTF
V: TRBV5-1; J: TRBJ2-5; D: TRBD1; DNA: TGCGCCAGCAGCTTGGTAGGACAGGGGCAAGAGACCCAGTACTTC; CDR3: CASSLVGQGQETQYF
V: TRBV4-1; J: TRBJ1-6; D: -; DNA: TGCGCCAGCAGCCCACCACAGGGCAACCGAATAAATTCACCCCTCCACTTT; CDR3: CASSPPQGNRINSPLHF
V: TRBV6-5; J: TRBJ1-3; D: -; DNA: TGTGCCAGCAGTTACTCACGGGGTTTGGGAAACACCATATATTTT; CDR3: CASSYSRGLGNTIYF
V: TRBV4-3; J: TRBJ2-3; D: -; DNA: TGCGCCAGCAGCCACGATGGAGCCCAAACCCCGGATACGCAGTATTTT; CDR3: CASSHDGAQTPDTQYF
V: TRBV6-5; J: TRBJ1-2; D: TRBD1; DNA: TGTGCCAGCACCGGGACAGGGGGCGACTATGGCTACACCTTC; CDR3: CASTGTGGDYGYTF
V: TRBV4-3; J: TRBJ2-3; D: TRBD2; DNA: TGCGCCAGCAGCCAAGATTTCGGGAGGGGGAGGTCAGATAAGCAGTATTTT; CDR3: CASSQDFGRGRSDKQYF
V: TRBV5-6; J: TRBJ2-7; D: -; DNA: TGTGCCAGCAGCTTTGGGGGGTCCCTTTACGAGCAGTACTTC; CDR3: CASSFGGSLYEQYF
V: TRBV18; J: TRBJ2-3; D: TRBD1; DNA: TGTGCCAGCTCACCGGGACAGGGTTCCGGAGATACGCAGTATTTT; CDR3: CASSPGQGSGDTQYF
V: TRBV9; J: TRBJ2-3; D: -; DNA: TGTGCCAGCAGTCCCCCACAGGGCATCACAGATACGCAGTATTTT; CDR3: CASSPPQGITDTQYF
V: TRBV18; J: TRBJ2-1; D: TRBD2; DNA: TGTGCCAGCTCACCTCGAACCGGGACTAGATTGTTTAATGAGCAGTTCTTC; CDR3: CASSPRTGTRLFNEQFF